This T cell receptor (beta chain) came from a study of cytomegalovirus exposure and HLA in healthy donors. Study observations and caveats: TCR sequences were mostly rare, though some public TCRs occurred in many donors. A few V segments could not be told apart, such as TRBV6-2 and TRBV6-3, and were left out.

This CDR3 comprises 14 residues. Losses at the gene ends were 3 bases for V and 3 bases for J; bases not matched to a gene: 1. Germline CDR1 is SGHTA and CDR2 is FQGNSA. A remark on this clone: Its target is not known.

The PCR employed 60 Vbeta primers together with 13 Jbeta primers. Using immunoSEQ multiplex PCR, the repertoire was profiled, and TCRdb retains in-frame clones only, with some absent. The data contain over 200,000 clones, about 81% of them singletons. The chain uses TRBV7-2 and TRBJ2-3; 9 positions match TRBD2. The sample comprised PBMCs. The sequence derives from a woman aged 40 to 50 in good health and CMV-seropositive. This CDR3 is CASSLGLATDTQYF. The CDR3 bases are TGTGCCAGCAGCTTGGGACTAGCAACAGATACGCAGTATTTT.